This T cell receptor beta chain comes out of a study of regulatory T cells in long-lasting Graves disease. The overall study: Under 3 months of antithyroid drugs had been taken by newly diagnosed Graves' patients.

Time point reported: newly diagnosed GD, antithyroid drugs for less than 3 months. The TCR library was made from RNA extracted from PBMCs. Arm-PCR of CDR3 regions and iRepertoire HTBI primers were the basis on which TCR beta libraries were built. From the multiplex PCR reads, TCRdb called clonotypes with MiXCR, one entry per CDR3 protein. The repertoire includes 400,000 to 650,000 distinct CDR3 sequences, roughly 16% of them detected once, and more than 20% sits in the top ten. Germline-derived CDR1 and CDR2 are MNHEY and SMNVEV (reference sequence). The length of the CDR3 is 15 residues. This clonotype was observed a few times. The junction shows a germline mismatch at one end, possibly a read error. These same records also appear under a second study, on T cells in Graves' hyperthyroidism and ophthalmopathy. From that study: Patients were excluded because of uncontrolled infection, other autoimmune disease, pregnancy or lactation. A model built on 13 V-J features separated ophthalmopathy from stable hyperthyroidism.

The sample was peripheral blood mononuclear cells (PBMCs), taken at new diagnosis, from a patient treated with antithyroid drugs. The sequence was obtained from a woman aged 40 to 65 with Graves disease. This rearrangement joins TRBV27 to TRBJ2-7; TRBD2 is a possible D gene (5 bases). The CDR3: CASSVSRGFSYEQYF. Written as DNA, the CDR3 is TGTGCCAGCAGTGTATCGAGAGGGTTCAGCTACGAGCAGTACTTC.